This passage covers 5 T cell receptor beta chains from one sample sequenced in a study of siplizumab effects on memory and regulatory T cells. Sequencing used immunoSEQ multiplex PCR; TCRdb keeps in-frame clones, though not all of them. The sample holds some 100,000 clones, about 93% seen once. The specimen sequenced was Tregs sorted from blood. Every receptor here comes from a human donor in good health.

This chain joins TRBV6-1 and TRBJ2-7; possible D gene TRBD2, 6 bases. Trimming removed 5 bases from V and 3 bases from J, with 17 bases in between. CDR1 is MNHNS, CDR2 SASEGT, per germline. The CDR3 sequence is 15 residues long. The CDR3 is CASSPLGGSLYEQYF. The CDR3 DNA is TGTGCCAGCAGTCCTCTCGGAGGGAGCCTCTACGAGCAGTACTTC.

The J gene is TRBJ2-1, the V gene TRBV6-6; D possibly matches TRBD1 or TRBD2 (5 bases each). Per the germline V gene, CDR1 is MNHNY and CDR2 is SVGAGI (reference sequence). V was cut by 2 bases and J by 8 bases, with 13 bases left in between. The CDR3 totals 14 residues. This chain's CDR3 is CASSYVAGRDEQFF. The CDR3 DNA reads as TGTGCCAGCAGTTACGTTGCAGGGAGAGATGAGCAGTTCTTC.

The CDR3 nucleotides read TGTGCCAGCAGTGAAGGGCAGGTCCGGTTGTCCCAGTACTTC. Translating gives CASSEGQVRLSQYF. The chain joins TRBV2 to TRBJ2-5, with D unclear. The CDR3 loop spans 14 amino acids. Germline CDR1 reads SNHLY; CDR2 reads FYNNEI. Deletions cut 1 base from V and 9 bases from J, with 15 bases between. The full variable domain, with the rest looked up from reference TRBV2 and TRBJ2-5, is EPEVTQTPSHQVTQMGQEVILRCVPISNHLYFYWYRQILGQKVEFLVSFYNNEISEKSEIFDDQFSVERPDGSNFTLKIRSTKLEDSAMYFCASSEGQVRLSQYFGPGTRLLVL.

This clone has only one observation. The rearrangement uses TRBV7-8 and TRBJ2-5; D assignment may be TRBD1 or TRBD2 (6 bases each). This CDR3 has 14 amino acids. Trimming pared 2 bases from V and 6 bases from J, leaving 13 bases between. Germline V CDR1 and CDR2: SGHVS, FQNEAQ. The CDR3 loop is CASSLWGAVKTQYF. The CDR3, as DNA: TGTGCCAGCAGCTTATGGGGGGCTGTAAAGACCCAGTACTTC.

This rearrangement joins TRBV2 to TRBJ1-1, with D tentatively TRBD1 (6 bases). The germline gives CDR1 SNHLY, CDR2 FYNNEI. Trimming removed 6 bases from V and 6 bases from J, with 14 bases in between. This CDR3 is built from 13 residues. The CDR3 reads CASRLDRTPEAFF. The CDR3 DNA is TGTGCCAGCAGATTAGACAGGACCCCTGAAGCTTTCTTT.